A single TCR beta chain is shown here with its context. Its cognate antigen is unknown. These data originate in a study of T cells in Graves' hyperthyroidism and ophthalmopathy. Study-wide results and limits: Most thyroid clonotypes with frequency above 0.001 were detected in blood.

Over 18 months, lack of ophthalmopathy progression marked Graves' hyperthyroidism as stable. Amplification of TCR beta CDR3 regions used RNA as the template. The HTBI primer set was used in a first-round RT-PCR of the TCR CDR3. TCRdb analysed the multiplex PCR reads with MiXCR anew, one entry per CDR3 protein. The sample has under 700,000 distinct CDR3 sequences, under 60% seen once; the top ten hold about 8.2%. Germline-derived CDR1 and CDR2 are DFQATT and SNEGSKA (reference sequence). The CDR3 is made up of 15 amino acids. With 0 bases removed from V and 4 bases from J, the gap between germline ends came to 15 bases.

The receptor was derived from a woman in her late teens or twenties with Graves' hyperthyroidism. Sequenced: peripheral blood or thyroid tissue (not recorded which). This chain links TRBV20-1 with TRBJ1-1; TRBD1 is a possible D gene (6 bases). CDR3 nucleotides: TGCAGTGCTAGAGATCGGGGGAAAGGGGGCACTGAAGCTTTCTTT. It codes for CSARDRGKGGTEAFF.